This is a list of T cell receptor beta chains from one sample in a study of identical twins' blood T cells. MiXCR, applied by TCRdb to the 5' RACE reads, yields one record per CDR3 protein. The sample carries a few hundred thousand distinct CDR3 sequences, roughly 30% recorded once. Specimen: PBMCs. Receptors were obtained from a woman between 18 and 50 years old in good health. Each CDR3 is given with its conserved first and last residue. The order of the fields is clone size, J gene, V gene, CDR3 protein. The listing skips clone size in some rows; elsewhere it reads once, few, many or a size class.

>few|TRBJ2-7|TRBV4-1
CASSQTEGYEQYF
>few|TRBJ2-2|TRBV29-1
CSVEGESGELFF
>-|TRBJ2-2|TRBV3-1
CASSTPGGLGTGELFF
>once|TRBJ2-2|TRBV20-1
CSADSGLITGELFF
>many|TRBJ1-5|TRBV10-3
CAISESPPPGPQHF
>-|TRBJ2-2|TRBV5-1
CASSFSRVLGELFF
>-|TRBJ2-7|TRBV12-3/TRBV12-4
CASSTGGLSEQYF
>-|TRBJ2-7|TRBV11-2
CASSILAGLYEQYF
>many|TRBJ1-3|TRBV6-6
CASNGRGSGNTIYF
>-|TRBJ2-1|TRBV5-6
CASSLLRQSSYNEQFF
>few|TRBJ1-1|TRBV5-8
CASSLGQTTEAFF
>-|TRBJ1-2|TRBV10-3
CAISVDRVTDGYTF